Presented here are 26 T cell receptor beta chains from one specimen sequenced in a study of cytomegalovirus exposure and HLA in healthy donors (dated 2017 in TCRdb). The library was built by means of the immunoSEQ multiplex PCR assay. TCRdb provides this immuneACCESS table in a form limited to in-frame rearrangements. Some clones are lacking; in checked studies, under half of them reflect an unresolved V gene, and why the rest are absent is not known. In this sample the table shows about 270,000 clones, about 86% of which occur a single time. 0.95% to 1.1% of the sample lies in the top ten. The sequenced material came from PBMCs. The receptors were sampled from a woman aged 18-29 years in good health and CMV-seronegative.

As regards this clone: At one of its ends the junction is not consistent with the germline gene, which may arise from a read error. V is TRBV20-1 and J is TRBJ2-5, with D perhaps TRBD2 (5 bases). Germline-derived CDR1 and CDR2 are DFQATT and SNEGSKA (reference sequence). The CDR3 runs 11 residues. The chain's CDR3 is CSAREGDPQYF. Here the CDR3 DNA reads TGCAGTGCCAGAGAGGGCGACCCGCAGTACTTC.

CDR3 in DNA: TGCGCCAGCAGCCAAGAAAGGGACAGGGGGCAAGCTAATGAAAAACTGTTTTTT. Its protein is CASSQERDRGQANEKLFF. The genes are TRBV4-1 and TRBJ1-4; 12 nucleotides match TRBD1. The V gene's germline CDR1 is MGHRA and CDR2 YSYEKL. This CDR3 region has 18 residues. J lost 3 bases, V lost 0 bases, and 5 bases had no gene match.

The chain links TRBV18 to TRBJ2-1, with 8 bases aligning to TRBD1. Looked up from germline, CDR1 is KGHSH and CDR2 is LQKENI. The J segment lost 8 bases and the V segment lost 2 bases, leaving 11 bases of the junction unmatched. The length of the CDR3 is 16 residues. The CDR3 is CASSPSKGQGLHEQFF. CDR3 sequence (DNA): TGTGCCAGCTCACCATCTAAAGGACAGGGATTACATGAGCAGTTCTTC.

The chain joins TRBV7-2 to TRBJ2-2; the match to TRBD2 covers 7 bases. Germline trimming cut 7 bases from V and 5 bases from J; bases unmatched to any gene: 10. Germline V gene lookup returns CDR1 SGHTA and CDR2 FQGNSA. This CDR3 is 15 amino acids long. The CDR3, as DNA: TGTGCCAGCACCGCCGGGGGAGCGGGGACCGGGGAGCTGTTTTTT. This codes for CASTAGGAGTGELFF.

This chain links TRBV27 with TRBJ2-3; 11 bases align to TRBD2. CDR1 and CDR2 (germline): MNHEY, SMNVEV (reference sequence). This CDR3 comprises 17 residues. The trim removed 2 bases at V and 6 bases at J, leaving 10 bases unmatched. CDR3 amino acids: CASSLLAGGFIWDTQYF. In DNA form, the CDR3 reads TGTGCCAGCAGTTTACTAGCGGGGGGTTTTATCTGGGATACGCAGTATTTT.

With respect to this clone: One end of the junction fails to match germline, which may point to a read error. The V gene is TRBV7-7, the J gene TRBJ2-5, with TRBD1 matching over 7 bases. The CDR3 has 15 residues. CDR1 and CDR2 (germline): SSHAT, FNYEAQ (reference sequence). The CDR3 spells CASSLVLTGSETQYF. The CDR3 DNA follows: TGTGCTAGCAGCTTAGTTCTGACAGGGTCTGAGACCCAGTACTTC.

This clone was seen only a few times. This chain connects TRBV6-5 to TRBJ2-3; no definite D call. V dropped 0 bases and J dropped 0 bases, with 4 bases sitting between them. Germline CDR1 and CDR2: MNHEY and SVGAGI. CDR3 size: 14 residues. DNA of the CDR3: TGTGCCAGCAGTTACTCGACTAGCACAGATACGCAGTATTTT. As protein: CASSYSTSTDTQYF.

The chain carries TRBV7-9 and TRBJ2-1; 10 bases align to TRBD2. This CDR3 region has 15 residues. Germline CDR1 reads SEHNR; CDR2 reads FQNEAQ (reference sequence). V lost 3 bases and J lost 5; bases outside the gene matches: 4. CDR3: CASSFNSGRNNEQFF. CDR3 in DNA: TGTGCCAGCAGCTTTAATAGCGGGAGGAACAATGAGCAGTTCTTC.

The chain is built from TRBV6-6 and TRBJ2-5; 8 bases are a match to TRBD2. With 6 bases clipped from V and 1 base from J, the junction kept 4 bases outside the gene matches. The CDR3 loop spans 14 amino acids. Looked up from germline, CDR1 is MNHNY and CDR2 is SVGAGI (reference sequence). The CDR3 spells CASRKLAGQETQYF. DNA for the CDR3: TGTGCCAGCAGAAAGCTAGCGGGCCAAGAGACCCAGTACTTC.

This rearrangement joins TRBV7-9 to TRBJ2-7, with a tentative D call TRBD1 (6 bases). Trimming removed 5 bases from V and 3 bases from J, with 14 bases in between. The CDR3 loop spans 14 amino acids. The germline gives CDR1 SEHNR, CDR2 FQNEAQ (reference sequence). DNA of the CDR3: TGTGCCAGCAGCCCACAGGGAACTCGCTACGAGCAGTACTTC. Protein sequence: CASSPQGTRYEQYF.

This clone was seen more than once but under ten times. The chain uses TRBV29-1 and TRBJ2-3, with 8 nucleotides matching TRBD2. V lost 4 bases and J lost 5; bases outside the gene matches: 8. The germline V gene encodes CDR1 SQVTM and CDR2 ANQGSEA. CDR3 length: 14 amino acids. The CDR3 DNA is TGCAGCGTTGTGCGAGCGGGGGTCGGAGATACGCAGTATTTT. Translated: CSVVRAGVGDTQYF.

The chain carries TRBV6-1 and TRBJ2-7; possible D gene TRBD2, 6 bases. CDR3 length: 15 residues. V lost 2 bases to trimming and J lost 0 bases, with 11 bases between them. The V gene's germline CDR1 is MNHNS and CDR2 SASEGT. In DNA, the CDR3 is TGTGCCAGCAGTGAAAAAGGCGGGACCTCCTACGAGCAGTACTTC. Protein: CASSEKGGTSYEQYF.

The chain combines TRBV30 with TRBJ1-5; possibly TRBD1 for D (5 bases). This CDR3 comprises 14 residues. The V gene's germline CDR1 is GTSNPN and CDR2 SVGIG (reference sequence). Trimming pared 0 bases from V and 6 bases from J, leaving 12 bases between. In DNA, the CDR3 is TGTGCCTGGAGTGTACGGCAGGGCGCTCAGCCCCAGCATTTT. Residues: CAWSVRQGAQPQHF.

The gene calls are TRBV6-5 and TRBJ2-5; TRBD1 agrees at 9 bases. The CDR3 runs 13 residues. Germline trimming cut 6 bases from V and 4 bases from J; bases unmatched to any gene: 3. Germline V lookup: CDR1 MNHEY, CDR2 SVGAGI. DNA for the CDR3: TGTGCCAGCAGGACAGGGGGTCGAGAGACCCAGTACTTC. Amino acids: CASRTGGRETQYF.

The chain joins TRBV11-1 to TRBJ1-1; no firm D call. The CDR3 has 13 amino acids. Germline CDR1 reads SGHAT; CDR2 reads FQDESV (reference sequence). Trimming took 3 bases from V and 1 from J, leaving 6 bases between them. Here the CDR3 reads CASSFTPNTEAFF. Written as DNA, the CDR3 is TGTGCCAGCAGCTTTACACCGAACACTGAAGCTTTCTTT.

This rearrangement joins TRBV30 to TRBJ1-3; D ambiguous. This CDR3 is 12 amino acids long. Germline CDR1 and CDR2: GTSNPN and SVGIG (reference sequence). Trimming stripped 4 bases from V and 1 base from J, with 5 bases between. The CDR3 loop reads CAWTISGNTIYF. CDR3 in DNA: TGTGCCTGGACCATTTCTGGAAACACCATATATTTT.

The chain employs TRBV10-3 and TRBJ2-1; tentative D call: TRBD2 (5 bases). Germline-derived CDR1 and CDR2 are ENHRY and SYGVKD. V lost 3 bases and J lost 9, with 18 bases in between. The CDR3 contains 15 residues. CDR3 amino acids: CAISEGYAAGSEQFF. The CDR3 DNA sequence: TGTGCCATCAGTGAAGGATACGCGGCGGGCAGTGAGCAGTTCTTC.

The V call is TRBV10-3, the J call TRBJ2-7, with D perhaps matching TRBD1 (5 bases). The CDR3 covers 12 residues. Trimming pared 9 bases from V and 2 bases from J, leaving 11 bases between. CDR1 and CDR2 (germline): ENHRY, SYGVKD. In DNA form, the CDR3 reads TGTGCCATGGCAGGGCCAGCCTACGAGCAGTACTTC. Its translation is CAMAGPAYEQYF.

The CDR3 spells CASSQDRRGKNTGELFF. The CDR3 DNA is TGCGCCAGCAGCCAAGATCGCAGGGGCAAGAACACCGGGGAGCTGTTTTTT. The V call is TRBV4-3, the J call TRBJ2-2; D possibly corresponds to TRBD1 (6 bases). CDR1 is LGHNA, CDR2 YSLEER, per germline. This CDR3 contains 17 residues. V gave up 0 bases and J gave up 1 base, with 12 bases separating them.

V usage is TRBV30 and J usage is TRBJ2-7; the D gene is possibly TRBD2 (6 bases). V dropped 2 bases and J dropped 5 bases, with 16 bases sitting between them. CDR3 length: 14 amino acids. The germline CDR1 and CDR2 sequences are GTSNPN and SVGIG (reference sequence). CDR3 sequence: CAWSPTSPVHEQYF. CDR3 nucleotide sequence: TGTGCCTGGAGTCCGACTAGTCCTGTCCACGAGCAGTACTTC.

This clone occurred once. The chain has TRBV6-5 and TRBJ2-7; a weak D match, TRBD1 (5 bases). Trimming removed 0 bases from V and 2 bases from J, with 14 bases in between. This CDR3 comprises 16 residues. Germline CDR1 reads MNHEY; CDR2 reads SVGAGI. The CDR3 reads CASSYSVGPRAYEQYF. The CDR3 coding sequence is TGTGCCAGCAGTTACTCGGTGGGGCCTCGCGCCTACGAGCAGTACTTC.

In this sample, this clone turned up once. The DNA for the CDR3 is TGTGCCAGCAGCTGGACAGGGGCATTACCCGTGGAGACCCAGTACTTC. It translates to CASSWTGALPVETQYF. The rearrangement links TRBV11-2 to TRBJ2-5; 9 bases line up with TRBD1. V gave up 4 bases and J gave up 5 bases; unmatched junction bases: 11. Germline V lookup: CDR1 SGHAT, CDR2 FQNNGV. The CDR3 is 16 amino acids.

This rearrangement joins TRBV27 to TRBJ1-5; the D is unclear. V was cut by 7 bases and J by 4 bases, with 14 bases left in between. Germline assignment: CDR1 MNHEY and CDR2 SMNVEV (reference sequence). The CDR3 extends over 14 amino acids. The CDR3 DNA follows: TGTGCCAGCATTCTGAGGGCGGGTAATCAGCCCCAGCATTTT. It codes for CASILRAGNQPQHF.

The V call is TRBV7-9, the J call TRBJ1-2; unclear D gene. Germline-derived CDR1 and CDR2 are SEHNR and FQNEAQ (reference sequence). Trimming shortened V by 7 bases and J by 2 bases, and 14 bases separated the two germline ends. The CDR3 is 14 residues long. DNA for the CDR3: TGTGCCAGCACCCCTCAGGAACTGAACTATGGCTACACCTTC. It yields the protein CASTPQELNYGYTF.

This clone was seen just once. This chain joins TRBV30 and TRBJ2-5; 8 nucleotides align to TRBD1. V trimming: 0 bases; J trimming: 5 bases; junction bases outside the gene matches: 14. The CDR3 loop spans 17 amino acids. Germline CDR1 is GTSNPN and CDR2 is SVGIG (reference sequence). The CDR3: CAWSVLGGRGQRETQYF. CDR3 coding DNA: TGTGCCTGGAGTGTATTAGGGGGCAGGGGGCAAAGGGAGACCCAGTACTTC.

The chain carries TRBV29-1 and TRBJ1-4, with D tentatively TRBD1 (6 bases). Germline assignment: CDR1 SQVTM and CDR2 ANQGSEA. Trimming left V 4 bases short and J 8 bases short, with 11 bases between. CDR3 length: 12 amino acids. The CDR3 bases are TGCAGCGTTGGAGGGGGGGACGAAAAACTGTTTTTT. Translating gives CSVGGGDEKLFF.